Presented here are 23 T cell receptor beta chains from one specimen sequenced in a study of T cell responses to AZD1222 COVID-19 vaccine. Clones were read by immunoSEQ multiplex PCR, and TCRdb kept only the in-frame ones, dropping some. Seen here are around 120,000 clones, 80% to 95% observed once, and the top ten hold approximately 1.3%. Specimen: peripheral blood, collected on day 0 of AZD1222 vaccination. These receptors were taken from an adult in good health.

CDR3 region: CASSLGVSGVRGEQYF. As DNA, the CDR3 is TGTGCCAGCAGCTTGGGGGTGAGCGGGGTCCGGGGAGAGCAGTACTTC. The chain has TRBV5-4 and TRBJ2-7; 7 nucleotides line up with TRBD2. The CDR3 length is 16 residues. Trimming took 0 bases from V and 7 from J; bases not matched to a gene: 13. Germline V lookup: CDR1 SGHNT, CDR2 YYREEE (reference sequence).

The chain employs TRBV2 and TRBJ1-1; D call uncertain. CDR1 and CDR2 (germline): SNHLY, FYNNEI. Trimming shortened V by 0 bases and J by 10 bases, and 6 bases separated the two germline ends. This CDR3 is 11 amino acids long. CDR3 sequence (DNA): TGTGCCAGCAGTGAAGCAGTGGCAGCTTTCTTT. Translation gives CASSEAVAAFF.

The chain employs TRBV7-2 and TRBJ2-3; possibly TRBD2 for D (5 bases). This CDR3 spans 16 amino acids. Germline V lookup: CDR1 SGHTA, CDR2 FQGNSA. Trimming left V 5 bases short and J 6 bases short, with 21 bases between. CDR3 amino acids: CASSRGAAAVGDTQYF. CDR3 sequence (DNA): TGTGCCAGCAGCCGCGGAGCGGCCGCAGTTGGGGATACGCAGTATTTT.

The chain combines TRBV6-6 with TRBJ2-1; D is unclear. The ends were cut back, 4 bases at V and 7 bases at J, with 8 bases in the middle. The germline CDR1 and CDR2 sequences are MNHNY and SVGAGI (reference sequence). The CDR3 length is 12 residues. This CDR3 reads CASSSSENEQFF. In DNA, the CDR3 is TGTGCCAGCAGTTCCAGTGAGAATGAGCAGTTCTTC.

The rearrangement links TRBV9 to TRBJ1-1, with D tentatively TRBD1 (6 bases). The CDR3 runs to 15 residues. CDR1 is SGDLS, CDR2 YYNGEE, per germline. V lost 2 bases and J 0 bases, leaving 11 bases between the germline ends. The CDR3 DNA follows: TGTGCCAGCAGCGTCGGGGGCCTCATGAACACTGAAGCTTTCTTT. Its translation: CASSVGGLMNTEAFF.

This clone was seen only once. This chain links TRBV5-6 with TRBJ2-5, with D perhaps matching TRBD2 (7 bases). Germline V gene sequence: CDR1 SGHDT, CDR2 YYEEEE. V gave up 3 bases and J gave up 2 bases, with 20 bases separating them. This CDR3 is 17 amino acids long. CDR3 residues: CASSSGGRGVEQETQYF. CDR3 bases: TGTGCCAGCAGCTCTGGGGGCCGGGGGGTAGAGCAAGAGACCCAGTACTTC.

V usage is TRBV4-3 and J usage is TRBJ1-1; tentative D call: TRBD1 (5 bases). The CDR3 is 15 residues long. CDR1 and CDR2 from the germline V gene are LGHNA and YSLEER. Trimming removed 2 bases at V and 1 base at J, with 11 bases between. The CDR3 protein is CASSQPGQGNTEAFF. For the CDR3, the DNA is TGCGCCAGCAGCCAACCGGGGCAGGGGAACACTGAAGCTTTCTTT.

The rearrangement joins TRBV28 to TRBJ2-1; possible D gene TRBD2, 5 bases. The germline V gene has CDR1 MDHEN and CDR2 SYDVKM. This CDR3 comprises 14 residues. The V gene lost 3 bases and the J gene lost 2 bases, with 8 bases spanning the gap. CDR3 sequence reads: CASSFGMAYNEQFF. Written as DNA, the CDR3 is TGTGCCAGCAGTTTCGGGATGGCCTACAATGAGCAGTTCTTC. The variable domain in full, completed from reference TRBV28 and TRBJ2-1, reads DVKVTQSSRYLVKRTGEKVFLECVQDMDHENMFWYRQDPGLGLRLIYFSYDVKMKEKGDIPEGYSVSREKKERFSLILESASTNQTSMYLCASSFGMAYNEQFFGPGTRLTVL.

This chain uses TRBV7-7 with TRBJ2-1, with 7 bases fitting TRBD2. The CDR3 extends over 17 amino acids. The V segment lost 0 bases and the J segment 6 bases; nucleotides outside the gene matches: 11. Germline lookup yields CDR1 SSHAT and CDR2 FNYEAQ (reference sequence). The CDR3 DNA sequence: TGTGCCAGCAGCTTAGCGGGAGGGCCTGGTAGTTCCAATGAGCAGTTCTTC. Encoded protein: CASSLAGGPGSSNEQFF. Complete variable domain (other parts from reference TRBV7-7 and TRBJ2-1): GAGVSQSPRYKVTKRGQDVTLRCDPISSHATLYWYQQALGQGPEFLTYFNYEAQPDKSGLPSDRFSAERPEGSISTLTIQRTEQRDSAMYRCASSLAGGPGSSNEQFFGPGTRLTVL.

With regard to this clone: Distinct nucleotide sequences in the sample also encode this CDR3. The V call is TRBV28, the J call TRBJ2-7, with D possibly TRBD2 on 5 matching bases. The CDR3 is 12 amino acids. Trimming pared 4 bases from V and 3 bases from J, leaving 7 bases between. The germline CDR1 and CDR2 sequences are MDHEN and SYDVKM. This CDR3 reads CASSSGYYEQYF. CDR3 nucleotides: TGTGCCAGCAGTTCGGGATACTACGAGCAGTACTTC.

The chain couples TRBV7-2 to TRBJ2-3; D is unclear. The germline V and J ends were trimmed by 5 bases and 2 bases, with 11 bases remaining between them. Germline V CDR1 and CDR2: SGHTA, FQGNSA. The CDR3 is 14 amino acids. The CDR3 loop reads CASSLRLLTDTQYF. The CDR3 bases are TGTGCCAGCAGCCTTAGACTCCTCACAGATACGCAGTATTTT.

V gene TRBV7-9 combines with J gene TRBJ1-2, with D perhaps TRBD1 (6 bases). CDR1 SEHNR and CDR2 FQNEAQ come from the germline V gene (reference sequence). There are 14 residues in the CDR3. Between the trimmed V and J ends, which lost 5 bases and 6 bases, there was a span of 16 bases. The CDR3 here is CASSVQQGSDGYTF. The CDR3 region has the DNA TGTGCCAGCAGCGTTCAACAGGGCTCCGATGGCTACACCTTC.

V and J are TRBV7-3 and TRBJ2-2; D unclear. This CDR3 contains 13 residues. V was shortened by 5 bases and J by 2 bases, with 6 bases between the two germline ends. Per germline, CDR1 SGHTA and CDR2 FQGTGA. The CDR3 bases are TGTGCCAGCAGCCCTTATAACACCGGGGAGCTGTTTTTT. Its protein is CASSPYNTGELFF.

The rearrangement uses TRBV25-1 and TRBJ2-3; TRBD1 aligns across 9 bases. V trimming: 6 bases; J trimming: 1 base; junction bases outside the gene matches: 11. The CDR3 extends over 17 amino acids. Per the germline V gene, CDR1 is MGHDK and CDR2 is SYGVNS. The CDR3 DNA is TGTGCCAGCAGCCCGACAGGGGGAGGGGTGGGCACAGATACGCAGTATTTT. Translated: CASSPTGGGVGTDTQYF.

This chain joins TRBV12-3 or TRBV12-4 and TRBJ1-2; D not resolved. V lost 7 bases, J lost 0 bases, and 9 bases lay in between. The CDR3 totals 13 residues. The CDR3 nucleotides are TGTGCCAGCACTACCGGGTCTAACTATGGCTACACCTTC. Its protein is CASTTGSNYGYTF.

The chain combines TRBV19 with TRBJ2-4; the D gene is possibly TRBD1 (6 bases). Trimming took off 5 bases at V and 4 bases at J, with 18 bases between the two ends. This CDR3 has 16 amino acids. Germline loops: CDR1 LNHDA, CDR2 SQIVND (reference sequence). The DNA of the CDR3 is TGTGCCAGTAGTTTTCGACAGGCCGGCGGAAAAAACATTCAGTACTTC. The encoded protein is CASSFRQAGGKNIQYF.

The chain employs TRBV6-2 or TRBV6-3 and TRBJ2-5; TRBD2 agrees at 10 bases. The CDR3 contains 14 residues. Germline V gene lookup returns CDR1 MNHEY and CDR2 SVGEGT. Losses at the gene ends were 1 base for V and 5 bases for J; bases not matched to a gene: 1. The CDR3 DNA sequence: TGTGCCAGCAGTTACTTACTAGCGGGGGAGACCCAGTACTTC. Its protein is CASSYLLAGETQYF.

The CDR3 DNA sequence: TGTGCCAGCAGCGGGGGGGAGCGGAATCAGCCCCAGCATTTT. Translated, it gives CASSGGERNQPQHF. The V and J genes are TRBV9 and TRBJ1-5; D may be TRBD1 (5 bases). Germline V CDR1 and CDR2: SGDLS, YYNGEE. Trimming removed 3 bases from V and 4 bases from J, with 11 bases in between. The CDR3 is 14 residues long. The entire variable domain, with the rest obtained from reference TRBV9 and TRBJ1-5, is as follows: DSGVTQTPKHLITATGQRVTLRCSPRSGDLSVYWYQQSLDQGLQFLIQYYNGEERAKGNILERFSAQQFPDLHSELNLSSLELGDSALYFCASSGGERNQPQHFGDGTRLSIL.

This clone was counted a single time. The chain joins TRBV3-1 (or the pseudogene TRBV3-2) to TRBJ2-5; TRBD2 is a possible D gene (5 bases). V was trimmed by 4 bases and J by 5 bases, leaving 14 bases between them. Germline V CDR1 and CDR2: LGHDT, YNNKEL (reference sequence). There are 14 residues in the CDR3. CDR3 bases: TGTGCCAGCAGCCCAAACGACTATGTGGAGACCCAGTACTTC. Translating gives CASSPNDYVETQYF.

The chain uses TRBV5-1 and TRBJ2-1; tentatively, D is TRBD2 (6 bases). Trimming took 0 bases from V and 1 from J, leaving 8 bases between them. Per germline, CDR1 SGHRS and CDR2 YFSETQ. There are 15 residues in the CDR3. CDR3 region: CASSLGGISYNEQFF. Here the CDR3 DNA reads TGCGCCAGCAGCTTGGGCGGGATTTCCTACAATGAGCAGTTCTTC.

V is TRBV12-3 or TRBV12-4 and J is TRBJ1-2; a possible D gene is TRBD1 (6 bases). This CDR3 is built from 13 residues. V shed 5 bases and J shed 5 bases, with 12 bases lying between them. CDR3 sequence reads: CASSKQGRYGYTF. In DNA, the CDR3 is TGTGCCAGCAGTAAACAGGGAAGGTATGGCTACACCTTC.

V gene TRBV7-9 combines with J gene TRBJ2-7; 7 nucleotides match TRBD1. The CDR3 runs 13 residues. Germline lookup yields CDR1 SEHNR and CDR2 FQNEAQ (reference sequence). Trimming removed 4 bases from V and 3 bases from J; junction bases left unmatched: 3. CDR3 sequence: CASSSTGVYEQYF. Here the CDR3 DNA reads TGTGCCAGCAGCTCCACAGGGGTCTACGAGCAGTACTTC.

V usage is TRBV4-1 and J usage is TRBJ2-4; D may be TRBD2 (6 bases). The CDR3 is 17 residues long. Germline loops: CDR1 MGHRA, CDR2 YSYEKL. With 0 bases removed from V and 3 bases from J, the gap between germline ends came to 15 bases. The CDR3 spells CASSQDRAGQGKNIQYF. For the CDR3, the DNA is TGCGCCAGCAGCCAAGATCGGGCGGGGCAAGGCAAAAACATTCAGTACTTC.